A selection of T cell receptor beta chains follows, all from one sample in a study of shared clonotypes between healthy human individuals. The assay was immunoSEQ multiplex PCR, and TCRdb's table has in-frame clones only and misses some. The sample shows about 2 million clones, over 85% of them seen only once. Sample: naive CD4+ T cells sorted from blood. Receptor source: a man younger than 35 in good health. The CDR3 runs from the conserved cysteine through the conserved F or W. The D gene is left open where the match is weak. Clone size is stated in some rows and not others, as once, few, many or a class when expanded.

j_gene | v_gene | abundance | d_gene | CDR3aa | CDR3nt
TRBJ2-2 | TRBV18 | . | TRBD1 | CASSPTGGTGELFF | TGTGCCAGCTCACCGACAGGGGGCACCGGGGAGCTGTTTTTT
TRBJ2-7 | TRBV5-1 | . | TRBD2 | CASSNSGTAYEQYF | TGCGCCAGCAGCAATAGCGGGACGGCCTACGAGCAGTACTTC
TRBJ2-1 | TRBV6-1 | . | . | CASSEDRNSYNEQFF | TGTGCCAGCAGTGAAGACCGGAACTCCTACAATGAGCAGTTCTTC
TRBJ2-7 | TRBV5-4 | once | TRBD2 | CASSWRSGGAFTYEQYF | TGTGCCAGCAGCTGGCGGAGCGGGGGCGCTTTCACCTACGAGCAGTACTTC
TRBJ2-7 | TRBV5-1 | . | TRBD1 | CASSLGGTGTNYEQYF | TGCGCCAGCAGCTTGGGGGGGACAGGGACCAACTACGAGCAGTACTTC
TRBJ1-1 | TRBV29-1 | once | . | CSVEDNGGPNTEAFF | TGCAGCGTTGAAGATAATGGTGGCCCGAACACTGAAGCTTTCTTT
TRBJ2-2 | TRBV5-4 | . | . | CASSLDGLNTGELFF | TGTGCCAGCAGCTTGGACGGTCTTAACACCGGGGAGCTGTTTTTT
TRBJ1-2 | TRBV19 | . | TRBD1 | CASSTPTGFGYTF | TGTGCCAGTAGTACCCCGACAGGGTTTGGCTACACCTTC
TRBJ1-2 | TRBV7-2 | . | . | CASTIEGWGGRGYTF | TGTGCCAGCACAATTGAGGGATGGGGAGGGAGAGGCTACACCTTC
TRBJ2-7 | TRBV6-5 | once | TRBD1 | CASISGTGGHEQYF | TGTGCCAGCATTTCGGGGACAGGGGGCCACGAGCAGTACTTC
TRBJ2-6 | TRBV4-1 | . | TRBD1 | CASSQGTGFSSGANVLTF | TGCGCCAGCAGCCAAGGGACAGGCTTTTCCTCTGGGGCCAACGTCCTGACTTTC
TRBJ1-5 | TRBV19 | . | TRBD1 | CATKGTGLGQPQHF | TGTGCCACCAAAGGGACAGGCTTGGGTCAGCCCCAGCATTTT
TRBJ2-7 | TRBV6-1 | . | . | CASSDNIYYEQYF | TGTGCCAGCAGTGACAACATATACTACGAGCAGTACTTC
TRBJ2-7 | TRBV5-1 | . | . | CASSTPSSYEQYF | TGCGCCAGCAGCACACCGAGCTCCTACGAGCAGTACTTC
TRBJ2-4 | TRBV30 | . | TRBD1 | CAWSLPKGQGAKNIQYF | TGTGCCTGGAGTCTTCCGAAGGGACAGGGGGCCAAAAACATTCAGTACTTC
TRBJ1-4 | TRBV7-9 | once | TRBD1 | CASSLGQGDEKLFF | TGTGCCAGCAGCTTGGGACAGGGCGATGAAAAACTGTTTTTT
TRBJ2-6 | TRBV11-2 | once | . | CASSLASGANVLTF | TGTGCCAGCAGCTTAGCCTCTGGGGCCAACGTCCTGACTTTC
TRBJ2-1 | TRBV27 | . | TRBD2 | CASMGGRAQDNEQFF | TGTGCCAGCATGGGCGGGAGGGCCCAAGACAATGAGCAGTTCTTC
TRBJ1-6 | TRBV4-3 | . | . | CASSQDVRSPLHF | TGCGCCAGCAGCCAAGACGTGAGATCACCCCTCCACTTT
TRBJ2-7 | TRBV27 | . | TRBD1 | CASSLLPGQGYEQYF | TGTGCCAGCAGTTTACTGCCGGGACAGGGGTACGAGCAGTACTTC
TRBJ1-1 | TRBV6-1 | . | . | CASSDRPGEAFF | TGTGCCAGCAGTGACAGACCGGGAGAAGCTTTCTTT
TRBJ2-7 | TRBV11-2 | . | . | CASSQQGGLVYEQYF | TGTGCCAGCAGCCAGCAGGGGGGTCTGGTCTACGAGCAGTACTTC
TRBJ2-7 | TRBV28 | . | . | CASSLYGLENNF | TGTGCCAGCAGTTTATACGGCCTTGAGAATAACTTC
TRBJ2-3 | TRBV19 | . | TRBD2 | CASSIGLAGGVDTQYF | TGTGCCAGTAGTATAGGACTAGCGGGGGGAGTAGATACGCAGTATTTT
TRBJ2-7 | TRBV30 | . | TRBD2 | CAWSGRARYEQYF | TGTGCCTGGAGCGGGAGGGCACGCTACGAGCAGTACTTC
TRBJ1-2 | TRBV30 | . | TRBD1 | CAWSSSKVPGQGARGYGYTF | TGTGCCTGGAGTTCATCGAAAGTCCCGGGACAGGGGGCGCGTGGCTATGGCTACACCTTC
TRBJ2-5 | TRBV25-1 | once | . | CASSDFSGRRGPQETQYF | TGTGCCAGCAGTGACTTCTCGGGACGCCGGGGACCTCAAGAGACCCAGTACTTC
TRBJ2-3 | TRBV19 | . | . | CASSIGRAQYF | TGTGCCAGTAGTATAGGGAGAGCGCAGTATTTT
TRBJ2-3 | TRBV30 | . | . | CAWSVFGSSTDTQYF | TGTGCCTGGAGTGTATTTGGCAGTTCCACAGATACGCAGTATTTT
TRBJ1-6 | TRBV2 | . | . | CASSEAAGSPLHF | TGTGCCAGCAGTGAAGCAGCGGGTTCACCCCTCCACTTT
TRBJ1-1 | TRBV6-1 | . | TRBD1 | CASSTEQGRALKAFF | TGTGCCAGCAGTACCGAACAGGGGAGGGCTCTCAAAGCTTTCTTT
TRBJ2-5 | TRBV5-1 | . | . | CASSRPEQMETQYF | TGCGCCAGCAGCAGGCCCGAGCAGATGGAGACCCAGTACTTC
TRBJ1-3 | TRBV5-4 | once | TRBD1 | CASSRGQGDNTIYF | TGTGCCAGCAGCAGGGGACAGGGGGACAACACCATATATTTT
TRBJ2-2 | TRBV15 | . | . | CATSLGGFTGELFF | TGTGCCACCAGCTTAGGGGGGTTCACCGGGGAGCTGTTTTTT
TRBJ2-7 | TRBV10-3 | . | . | CAISDGAGQEQYF | TGTGCCATCAGTGATGGAGCAGGGCAGGAGCAGTACTTC
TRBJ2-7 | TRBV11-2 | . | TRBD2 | CASSRLADAPRYEQYF | TGTGCCAGCAGTAGACTAGCGGATGCTCCTAGATACGAGCAGTACTTC
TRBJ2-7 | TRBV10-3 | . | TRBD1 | CAISEYDRGTYEQYF | TGTGCCATCAGTGAGTATGACAGGGGCACCTACGAGCAGTACTTC
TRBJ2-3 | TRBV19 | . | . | CASSGAANTQYF | TGTGCCAGTAGTGGGGCAGCGAATACGCAGTATTTT
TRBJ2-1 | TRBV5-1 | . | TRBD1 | CASSIRTGGIGEQFF | TGCGCCAGCAGCATCAGGACAGGGGGAATAGGTGAGCAGTTCTTC
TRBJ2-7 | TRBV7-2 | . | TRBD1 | CASSLGRDSSREQYF | TGTGCCAGCAGCTTAGGCCGGGACAGCTCTCGCGAGCAGTACTTC
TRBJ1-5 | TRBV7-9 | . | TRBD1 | CASSLAGTGMSNQPQHF | TGTGCCAGCAGCTTAGCGGGGACAGGGATGAGCAATCAGCCCCAGCATTTT
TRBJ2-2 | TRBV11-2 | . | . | CASSLGGPTKNTGELFF | TGTGCCAGCAGCTTAGGGGGTCCTACGAAGAACACCGGGGAGCTGTTTTTT
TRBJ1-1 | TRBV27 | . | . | CASSLGGRFGTEAFF | TGTGCCAGCAGTTTGGGGGGGCGGTTCGGCACTGAAGCTTTCTTT
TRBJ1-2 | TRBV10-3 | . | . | CAISEVGTANYGYTF | TGTGCCATCAGTGAGGTTGGTACGGCAAACTATGGCTACACCTTC
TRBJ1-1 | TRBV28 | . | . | CASSYPRAGNTEAFF | TGTGCCAGCAGTTATCCCCGGGCCGGGAACACTGAAGCTTTCTTT
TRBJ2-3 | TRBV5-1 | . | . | CASSWGGSGTDTQYF | TGCGCCAGCAGCTGGGGCGGGTCGGGCACAGATACGCAGTATTTT
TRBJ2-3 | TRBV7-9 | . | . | CASSRGIDTQYF | TGTGCCAGCAGCCGCGGGATAGATACGCAGTATTTT
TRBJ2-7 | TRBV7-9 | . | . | CASSRDSIYEQYF | TGTGCCAGCAGCCGGGACTCTATCTACGAGCAGTACTTC
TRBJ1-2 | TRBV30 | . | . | CAWRPGGNYGYTF | TGTGCCTGGAGACCCGGGGGGAACTATGGCTACACCTTC
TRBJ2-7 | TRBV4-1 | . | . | CASSQPPTASYEQYF | TGCGCCAGCAGCCAACCTCCTACGGCCTCCTACGAGCAGTACTTC
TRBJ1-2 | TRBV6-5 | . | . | CASSWPVRTGYTF | TGTGCCAGCAGTTGGCCGGTGCGCACTGGCTACACCTTC
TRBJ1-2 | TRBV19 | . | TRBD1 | CASSTGAWDRGYGYTF | TGTGCCAGTAGTACCGGAGCTTGGGACAGGGGCTATGGCTACACCTTC
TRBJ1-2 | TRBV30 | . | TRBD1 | CAWSVPQAGGKGYTF | TGTGCCTGGAGTGTACCCCAGGCAGGGGGGAAAGGCTACACCTTC
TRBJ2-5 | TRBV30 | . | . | CAWSKGETQYF | TGTGCCTGGAGTAAGGGAGAGACCCAGTACTTC
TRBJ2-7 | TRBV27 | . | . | CATSGGVPYEQYF | TGTGCCACCAGCGGAGGGGTACCCTACGAGCAGTACTTC
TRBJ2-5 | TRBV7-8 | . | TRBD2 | CASSLAIGGQETQYF | TGTGCCAGCAGCTTAGCGATCGGGGGGCAAGAGACCCAGTACTTC
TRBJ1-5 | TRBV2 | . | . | CASSNRTQGNQPQHF | TGTGCCAGCAGTAACCGGACCCAAGGCAATCAGCCCCAGCATTTT